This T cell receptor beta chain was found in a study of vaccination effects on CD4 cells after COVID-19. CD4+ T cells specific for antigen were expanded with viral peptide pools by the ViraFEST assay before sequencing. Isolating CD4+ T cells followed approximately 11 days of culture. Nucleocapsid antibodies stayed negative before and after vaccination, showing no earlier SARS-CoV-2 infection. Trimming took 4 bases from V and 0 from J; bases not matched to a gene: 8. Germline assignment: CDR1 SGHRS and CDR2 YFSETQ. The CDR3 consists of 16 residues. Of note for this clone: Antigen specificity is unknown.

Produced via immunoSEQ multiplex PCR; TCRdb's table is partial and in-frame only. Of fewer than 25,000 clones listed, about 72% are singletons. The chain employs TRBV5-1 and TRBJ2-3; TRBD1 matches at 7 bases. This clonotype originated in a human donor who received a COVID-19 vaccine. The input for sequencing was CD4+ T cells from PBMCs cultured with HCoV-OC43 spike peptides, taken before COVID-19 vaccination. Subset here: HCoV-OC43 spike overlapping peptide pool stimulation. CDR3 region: CASSTRQGHSTDTQYF. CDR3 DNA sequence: TGCGCCAGCAGCACACGACAGGGACATAGCACAGATACGCAGTATTTT.